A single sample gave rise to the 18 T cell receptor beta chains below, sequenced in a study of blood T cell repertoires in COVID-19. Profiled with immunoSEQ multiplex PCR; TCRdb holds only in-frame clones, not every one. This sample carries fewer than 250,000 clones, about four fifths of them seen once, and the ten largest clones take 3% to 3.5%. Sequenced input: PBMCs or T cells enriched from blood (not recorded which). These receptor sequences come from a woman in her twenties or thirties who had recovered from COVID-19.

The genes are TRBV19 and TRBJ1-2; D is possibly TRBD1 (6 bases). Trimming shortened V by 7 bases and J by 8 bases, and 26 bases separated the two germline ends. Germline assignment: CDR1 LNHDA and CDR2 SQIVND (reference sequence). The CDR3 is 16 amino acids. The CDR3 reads CASTSRRGRQDDGYTF. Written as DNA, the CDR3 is TGTGCCAGTACCTCACGTCGTGGGAGACAGGACGACGGCTACACCTTC.

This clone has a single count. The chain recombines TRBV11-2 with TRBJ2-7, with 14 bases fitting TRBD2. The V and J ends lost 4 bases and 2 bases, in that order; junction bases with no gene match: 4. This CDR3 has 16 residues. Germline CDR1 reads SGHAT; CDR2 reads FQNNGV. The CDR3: CASSSRLAGGPYEQYF. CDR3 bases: TGTGCCAGCAGCTCAAGACTAGCGGGAGGGCCCTACGAGCAGTACTTC. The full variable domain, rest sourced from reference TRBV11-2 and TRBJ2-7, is EAGVAQSPRYKIIEKRQSVAFWCNPISGHATLYWYQQILGQGPKLLIQFQNNGVVDDSQLPKDRFSAERLKGVDSTLKIQPAKLEDSAVYLCASSSRLAGGPYEQYFGPGTRLTVT.

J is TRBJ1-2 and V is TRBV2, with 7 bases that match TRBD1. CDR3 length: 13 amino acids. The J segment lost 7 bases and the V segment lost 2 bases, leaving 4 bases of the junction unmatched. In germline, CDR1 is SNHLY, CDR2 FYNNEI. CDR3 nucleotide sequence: TGTGCCAGCAGTGAAAAGGGGGCGGTTGGCTACACCTTC. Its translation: CASSEKGAVGYTF. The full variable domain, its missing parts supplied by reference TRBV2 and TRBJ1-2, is EPEVTQTPSHQVTQMGQEVILRCVPISNHLYFYWYRQILGQKVEFLVSFYNNEISEKSEIFDDQFSVERPDGSNFTLKIRSTKLEDSAMYFCASSEKGAVGYTFGSGTRLTVV.

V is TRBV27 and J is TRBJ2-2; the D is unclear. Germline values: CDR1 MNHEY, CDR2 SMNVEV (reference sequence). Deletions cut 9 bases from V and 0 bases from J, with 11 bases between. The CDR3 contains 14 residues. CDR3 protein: CARRYNSNTGELFF. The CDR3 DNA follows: TGTGCCAGGAGGTATAATTCGAACACCGGGGAGCTGTTTTTT.

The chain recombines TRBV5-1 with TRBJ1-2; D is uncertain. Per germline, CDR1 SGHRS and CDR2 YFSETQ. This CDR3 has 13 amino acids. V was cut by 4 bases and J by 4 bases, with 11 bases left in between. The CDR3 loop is CASSVRSGYGYTF. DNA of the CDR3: TGCGCCAGCAGCGTACGATCCGGCTATGGCTACACCTTC.

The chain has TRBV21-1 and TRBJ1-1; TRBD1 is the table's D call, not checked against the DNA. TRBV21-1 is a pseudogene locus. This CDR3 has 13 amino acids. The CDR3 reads CASSLAPNTEAFF. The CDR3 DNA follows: TGTGCCAGCAGCTTGGCCCCGAACACTGAAGCTTTCTTT.

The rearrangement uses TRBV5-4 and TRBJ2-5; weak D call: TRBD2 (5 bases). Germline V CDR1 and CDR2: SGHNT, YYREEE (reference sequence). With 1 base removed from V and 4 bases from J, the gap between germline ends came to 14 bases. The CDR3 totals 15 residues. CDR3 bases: TGTGCCAGCAGCTTGAAGAAGGGAGATTTAGAGACCCAGTACTTC. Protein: CASSLKKGDLETQYF.

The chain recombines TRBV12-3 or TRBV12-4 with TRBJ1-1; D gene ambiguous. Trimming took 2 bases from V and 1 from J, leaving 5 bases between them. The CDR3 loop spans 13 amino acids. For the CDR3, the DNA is TGTGCCAGCAGTTTACGGGGGAACACTGAAGCTTTCTTT. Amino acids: CASSLRGNTEAFF.

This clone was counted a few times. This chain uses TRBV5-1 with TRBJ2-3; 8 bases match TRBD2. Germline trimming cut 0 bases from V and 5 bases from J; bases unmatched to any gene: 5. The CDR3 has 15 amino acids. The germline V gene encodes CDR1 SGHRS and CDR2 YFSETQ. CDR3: CASSLGGGPGDTQYF. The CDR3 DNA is TGCGCCAGCAGCTTGGGCGGGGGGCCAGGAGATACGCAGTATTTT.

The CDR3: CASSTRQGAGPNQPQHF. The DNA of the CDR3 is TGTGCCAGCAGTACCAGACAGGGGGCCGGGCCAAATCAGCCCCAGCATTTT. The chain combines TRBV28 with TRBJ1-5, with TRBD1 identical over 10 bases. After removal of 5 bases from V and 4 bases from J, the junction contained 11 bases not matched to a gene. This CDR3 has 17 residues. CDR1 and CDR2 (germline): MDHEN, SYDVKM.

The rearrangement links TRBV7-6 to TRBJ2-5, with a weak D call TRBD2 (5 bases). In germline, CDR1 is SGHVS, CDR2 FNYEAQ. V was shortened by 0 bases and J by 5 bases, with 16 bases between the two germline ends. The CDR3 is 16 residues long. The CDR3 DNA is TGTGCCAGCAGCTTAGCGTCCTTCGCGGGTGGGGAGACCCAGTACTTC. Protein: CASSLASFAGGETQYF. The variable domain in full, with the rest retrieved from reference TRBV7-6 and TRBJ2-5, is GAGVSQSPRYKVTKRGQDVALRCDPISGHVSLYWYRQALGQGPEFLTYFNYEAQQDKSGLPNDRFSAERPEGSISTLTIQRTEQRDSAMYRCASSLASFAGGETQYFGPGTRLLVL.

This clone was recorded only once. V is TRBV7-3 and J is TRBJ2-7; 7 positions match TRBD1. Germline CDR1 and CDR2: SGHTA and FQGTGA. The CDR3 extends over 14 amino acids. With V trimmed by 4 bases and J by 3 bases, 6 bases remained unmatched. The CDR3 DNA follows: TGTGCCAGCAGCTATCCGGGACAGAACTACGAGCAGTACTTC. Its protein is CASSYPGQNYEQYF.

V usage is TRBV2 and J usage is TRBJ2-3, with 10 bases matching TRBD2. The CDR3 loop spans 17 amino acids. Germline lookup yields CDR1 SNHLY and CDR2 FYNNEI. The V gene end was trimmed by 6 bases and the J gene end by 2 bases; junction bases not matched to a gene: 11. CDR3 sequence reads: CASSGIGLAGATDTQYF. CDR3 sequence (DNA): TGTGCCAGCAGCGGAATCGGTCTAGCGGGGGCCACAGATACGCAGTATTTT.

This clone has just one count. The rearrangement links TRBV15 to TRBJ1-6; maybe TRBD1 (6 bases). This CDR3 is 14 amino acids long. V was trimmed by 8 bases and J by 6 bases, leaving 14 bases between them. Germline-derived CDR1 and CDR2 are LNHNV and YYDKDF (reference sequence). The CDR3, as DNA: TGTGCCACCCGCCGGGGGGGCAGTAATTCACCCCTCCACTTT. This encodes CATRRGGSNSPLHF.

This chain's CDR3 is CASRGQGANGYTF. CDR3 DNA sequence: TGTGCCAGCAGGGGACAGGGGGCGAATGGCTACACCTTC. The chain links TRBV28 to TRBJ1-2, with TRBD1 matching over 12 bases. Losses at the gene ends were 6 bases for V and 6 bases for J; bases not matched to a gene: 2. Germline CDR1 reads MDHEN; CDR2 reads SYDVKM. This CDR3 comprises 13 residues.

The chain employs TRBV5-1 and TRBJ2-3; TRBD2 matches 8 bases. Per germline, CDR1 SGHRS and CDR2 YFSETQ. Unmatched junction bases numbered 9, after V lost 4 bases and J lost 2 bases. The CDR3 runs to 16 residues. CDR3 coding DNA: TGCGCCAGCAGCCCACGGGGGGGAGCGGACACAGATACGCAGTATTTT. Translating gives CASSPRGGADTDTQYF. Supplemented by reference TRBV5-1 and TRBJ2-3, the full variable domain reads KAGVTQTPRYLIKTRGQQVTLSCSPISGHRSVSWYQQTPGQGLQFLFEYFSETQRNKGNFPGRFSGRQFSNSRSEMNVSTLELGDSALYLCASSPRGGADTDTQYFGPGTRLTVL.

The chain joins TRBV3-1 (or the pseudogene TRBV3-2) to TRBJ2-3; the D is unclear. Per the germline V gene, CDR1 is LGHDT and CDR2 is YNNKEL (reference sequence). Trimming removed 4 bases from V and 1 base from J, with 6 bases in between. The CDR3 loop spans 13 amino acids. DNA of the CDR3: TGTGCCAGCAGCCCGACTCGCACAGATACGCAGTATTTT. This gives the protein CASSPTRTDTQYF.

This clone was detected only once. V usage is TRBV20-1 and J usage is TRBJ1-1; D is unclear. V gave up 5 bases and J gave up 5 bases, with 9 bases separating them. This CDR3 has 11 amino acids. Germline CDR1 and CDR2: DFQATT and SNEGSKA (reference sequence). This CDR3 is CSAPTETEAFF. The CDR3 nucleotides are TGCAGTGCTCCGACGGAGACTGAAGCTTTCTTT.